Listed below are T cell receptor beta chains from one sample, sequenced in a study of shared clonotypes between healthy human individuals. TCRdb keeps only in-frame clones here, not all; method: immunoSEQ multiplex PCR. The sample consists of 200,000 to 250,000 clones, approximately 65% of them appearing once. The specimen sequenced was memory CD4+ T cells sorted from blood. Receptor source: a man aged 30-40 years in good health. CDR3s include the opening cysteine and the closing phenylalanine or tryptophan. Each record gives: V gene, CDR3 protein.

>TRBV18
CASSPYFGEGGEQYF
>TRBV20-1
CSASGPYEQYF
>TRBV2
CASSEGPGTEAFF
>TRBV30
CAWSVRTAGNTIYF
>TRBV9
CASSVLSLNTEAFF
>TRBV7-8
CASSLVQGVTGELFF
>TRBV4-3
CASSPGVGLAGAQEYTQYF
>TRBV29-1
CSVGAGVRQETQYF
>TRBV19
CASSDRGYEQYF
>TRBV11-2
CASSTLKGQYNEQFF
>TRBV18
CASSYSPVGQETQYF
>TRBV7-2
CASSFGVSSQETQYF
>TRBV7-2
CASSYRLAGGHEQFF
>TRBV10-3
CAISGGDRGILNTEAFF
>TRBV19
CASSEDGTSTDTQYF
>TRBV7-3
CASSKQGALGNEQFF
>TRBV2
CASRRVAGGSNEQFF
>TRBV27
CASSRGSWEDTQYF
>TRBV19
CASTERTSGRIEQFF
>TRBV2
CASSEGGSNQPQHF
>TRBV25-1
CASSEGHIYEQYF
>TRBV6-5
CASSYRGVHYGYTF
>TRBV7-9
CASSRTGVGHEQYF
>TRBV27
CASSLYPPNGRAGNEQFF
>TRBV11-3
CASSPIARQGVYEQYF
>TRBV5-4
CASSLTQGQGAQGYTF
>TRBV20-1
CSVTPRDFF
>TRBV19
CASSISLGTQYF
>TRBV28
CASQPGQFSYEQYF
>TRBV18
CASSPQTPSGNTIYF
>TRBV19
CASEREGEDTQYF
>TRBV7-9
CASSSLSVLAGAFDTQYF
>TRBV2
CASRRDTQETQYF
>TRBV11-2
CASSLSFTYEQYF
>TRBV11-2
CASSPLRTSGGTDTQYF
>TRBV7-2
CASSLSIGTGTEAFF
>TRBV13
CASSLGTTGRETQYF
>TRBV7-9
CASSFVRQVHNEQFF
>TRBV25-1
CASTGTRAYNEQFF
>TRBV11-2
CASSVDRVNNEQFF
>TRBV7-8
CASTHRLAVTDTQYF
>TRBV18
CASSPTFRGGSYNEQFF
>TRBV7-2
CASSLGGQETQYF
>TRBV5-4
CASSLDPERTQYF
>TRBV11-2
CASSRTATGQETQYF
>TRBV15
CATSREVGQAANYGYTF
>TRBV5-6
CASSGRGQTLNEKLFF
>TRBV4-1
CASSQDRNPGSSYNEQFF
>TRBV4-3
CASSQGRTANEKLFF
>TRBV5-1
CASFQEADTQYF
>TRBV5-1
CASSQTSGSNEQFF
>TRBV5-5
CASSLDAGRSYEQYF
>TRBV7-2
CASSWRDYVLGELFF